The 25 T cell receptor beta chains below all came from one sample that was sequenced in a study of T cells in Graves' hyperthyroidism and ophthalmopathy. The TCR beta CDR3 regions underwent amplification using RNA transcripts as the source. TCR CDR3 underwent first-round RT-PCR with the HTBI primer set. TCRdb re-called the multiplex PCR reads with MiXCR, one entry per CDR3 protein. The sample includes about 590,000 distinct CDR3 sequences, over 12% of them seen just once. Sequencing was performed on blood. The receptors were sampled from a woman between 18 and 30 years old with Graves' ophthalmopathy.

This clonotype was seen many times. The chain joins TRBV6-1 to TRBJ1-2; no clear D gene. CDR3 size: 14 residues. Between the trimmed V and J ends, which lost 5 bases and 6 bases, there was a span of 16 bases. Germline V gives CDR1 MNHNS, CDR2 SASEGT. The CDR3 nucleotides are TGTGCCAGCAGTCCGCTTCACAAACCCGATGGCTACACCTTC. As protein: CASSPLHKPDGYTF.

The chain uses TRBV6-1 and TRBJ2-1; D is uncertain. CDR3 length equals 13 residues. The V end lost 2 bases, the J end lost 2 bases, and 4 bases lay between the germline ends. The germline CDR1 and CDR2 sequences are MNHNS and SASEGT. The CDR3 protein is CASSEIAYNEQFF. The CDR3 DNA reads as TGTGCCAGCAGTGAAATAGCCTACAATGAGCAGTTCTTC.

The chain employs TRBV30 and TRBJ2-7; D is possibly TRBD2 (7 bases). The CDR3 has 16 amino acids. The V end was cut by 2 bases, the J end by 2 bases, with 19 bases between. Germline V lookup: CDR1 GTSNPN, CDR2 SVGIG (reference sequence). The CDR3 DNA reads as TGTGCCTGGAGTTCGTGGGGGCTAGCGGCAGCCTACGAGCAGTACTTC. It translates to CAWSSWGLAAAYEQYF.

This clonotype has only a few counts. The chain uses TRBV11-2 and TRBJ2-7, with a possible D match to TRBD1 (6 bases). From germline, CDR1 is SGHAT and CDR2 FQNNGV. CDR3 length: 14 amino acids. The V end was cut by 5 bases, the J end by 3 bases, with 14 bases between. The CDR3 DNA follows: TGTGCCAGCAGCGGCTTGAGGGGGTTCTACGAGCAGTACTTC. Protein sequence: CASSGLRGFYEQYF.

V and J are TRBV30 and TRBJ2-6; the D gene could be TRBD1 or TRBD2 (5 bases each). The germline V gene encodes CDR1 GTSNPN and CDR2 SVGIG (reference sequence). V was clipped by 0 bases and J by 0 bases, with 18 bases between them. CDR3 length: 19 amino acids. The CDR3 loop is CAWSVLFRDAYSGANVLTF. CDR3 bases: TGTGCCTGGAGTGTACTCTTCCGGGACGCCTACTCTGGGGCCAACGTCCTGACTTTC. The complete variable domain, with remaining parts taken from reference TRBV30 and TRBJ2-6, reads SQTIHQWPATLVQPVGSPLSLECTVEGTSNPNLYWYRQAAGRGLQLLFYSVGIGQISSEVPQNLSASRPQDRQFILSSKKLLLSDSGFYLCAWSVLFRDAYSGANVLTFGAGSRLTVL.

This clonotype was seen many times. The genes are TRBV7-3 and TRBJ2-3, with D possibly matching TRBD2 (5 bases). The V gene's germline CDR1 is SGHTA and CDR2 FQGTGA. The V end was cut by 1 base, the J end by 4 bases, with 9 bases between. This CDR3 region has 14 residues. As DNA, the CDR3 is TGTGCCAGCAGCTTAAGGGCTAGCTCAGATACGCAGTATTTT. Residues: CASSLRASSDTQYF.

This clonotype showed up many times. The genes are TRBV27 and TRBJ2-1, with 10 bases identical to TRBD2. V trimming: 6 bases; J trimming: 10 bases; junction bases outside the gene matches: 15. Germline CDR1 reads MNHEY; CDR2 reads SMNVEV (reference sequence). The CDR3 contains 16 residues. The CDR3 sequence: CASSKRAGGPLREQFF. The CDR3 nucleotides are TGTGCCAGCAGCAAGAGAGCGGGAGGGCCGTTGAGGGAGCAGTTCTTC.

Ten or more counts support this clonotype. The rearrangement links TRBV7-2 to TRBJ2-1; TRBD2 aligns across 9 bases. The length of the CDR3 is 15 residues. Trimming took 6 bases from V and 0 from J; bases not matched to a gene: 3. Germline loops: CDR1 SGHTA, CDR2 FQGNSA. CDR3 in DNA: TGTGCCAGCAGTTCACTAGCGGGCTCCTACAATGAGCAGTTCTTC. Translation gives CASSSLAGSYNEQFF.

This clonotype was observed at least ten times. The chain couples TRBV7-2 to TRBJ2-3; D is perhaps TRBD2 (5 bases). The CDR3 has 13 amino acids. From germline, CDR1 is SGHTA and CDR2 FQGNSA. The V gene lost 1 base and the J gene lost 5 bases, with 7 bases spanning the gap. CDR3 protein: CASSLVREDTQYF. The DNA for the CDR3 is TGTGCCAGCAGCTTAGTTCGGGAAGATACGCAGTATTTT.

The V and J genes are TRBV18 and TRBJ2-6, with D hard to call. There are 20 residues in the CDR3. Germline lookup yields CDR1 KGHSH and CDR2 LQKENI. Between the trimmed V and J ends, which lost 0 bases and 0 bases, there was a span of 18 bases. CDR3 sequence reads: CASSPPSFWGHSSGANVLTF. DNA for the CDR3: TGTGCCAGCTCACCACCCTCTTTTTGGGGTCACAGCTCTGGGGCCAACGTCCTGACTTTC. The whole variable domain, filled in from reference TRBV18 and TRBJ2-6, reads NAGVMQNPRHLVRRRGQEARLRCSPMKGHSHVYWYRQLPEEGLKFMVYLQKENIIDESGMPKERFSAEFPKEGPSILRIQQVVRGDSAAYFCASSPPSFWGHSSGANVLTFGAGSRLTVL.

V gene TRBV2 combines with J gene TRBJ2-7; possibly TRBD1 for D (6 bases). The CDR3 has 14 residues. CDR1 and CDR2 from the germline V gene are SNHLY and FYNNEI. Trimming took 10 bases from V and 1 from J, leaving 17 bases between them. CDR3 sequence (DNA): TGTGCCACGTTTACAGGGACCCTTTCCTACGAGCAGTACTTC. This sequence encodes CATFTGTLSYEQYF.

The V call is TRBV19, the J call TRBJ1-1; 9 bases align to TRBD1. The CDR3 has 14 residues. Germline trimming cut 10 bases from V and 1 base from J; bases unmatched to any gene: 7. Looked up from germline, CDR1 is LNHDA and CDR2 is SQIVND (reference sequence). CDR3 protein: CATTNRGRNTEAFF. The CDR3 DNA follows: TGTGCCACGACAAACAGGGGGCGGAACACTGAAGCTTTCTTT. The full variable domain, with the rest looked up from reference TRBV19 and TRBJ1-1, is DGGITQSPKYLFRKEGQNVTLSCEQNLNHDAMYWYRQDPGQGLRLIYYSQIVNDFQKGDIAEGYSVSREKKESFPLTVTSAQKNPTAFYLCATTNRGRNTEAFFGQGTRLTVV.

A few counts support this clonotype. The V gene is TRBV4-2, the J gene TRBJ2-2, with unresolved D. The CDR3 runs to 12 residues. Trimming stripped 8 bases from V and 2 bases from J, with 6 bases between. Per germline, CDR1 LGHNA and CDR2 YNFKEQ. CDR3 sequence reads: CASLSNTGELFF. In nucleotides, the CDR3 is TGTGCCAGCCTCAGTAACACCGGGGAGCTGTTTTTT.

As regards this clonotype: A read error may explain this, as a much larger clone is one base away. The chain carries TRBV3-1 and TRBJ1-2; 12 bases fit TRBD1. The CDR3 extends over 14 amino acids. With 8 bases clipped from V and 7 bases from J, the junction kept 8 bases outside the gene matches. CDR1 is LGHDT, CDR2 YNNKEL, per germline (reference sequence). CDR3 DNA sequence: TGTGCCAGCGGGCCCGGGACAGGGGGCGGTGGCTACACCTTC. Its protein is CASGPGTGGGGYTF.

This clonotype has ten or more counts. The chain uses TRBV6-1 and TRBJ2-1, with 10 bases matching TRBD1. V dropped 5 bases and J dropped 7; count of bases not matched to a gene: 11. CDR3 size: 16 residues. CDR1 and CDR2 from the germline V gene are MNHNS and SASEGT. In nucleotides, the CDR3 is TGTGCCAGCAGTCCCCCGGGACAGGGGAGCGTGAATGAGCAGTTCTTC. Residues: CASSPPGQGSVNEQFF.

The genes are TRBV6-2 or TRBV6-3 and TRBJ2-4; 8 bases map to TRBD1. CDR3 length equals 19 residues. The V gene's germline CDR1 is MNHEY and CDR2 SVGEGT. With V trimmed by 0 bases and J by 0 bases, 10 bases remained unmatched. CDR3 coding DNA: TGTGCCAGCAGTTACTCGACACCAGGGGGCTTAATAGCCAAAAACATTCAGTACTTC. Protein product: CASSYSTPGGLIAKNIQYF.

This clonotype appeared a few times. Here the CDR3 reads CASSLEGAGGGNEQFF. CDR3 coding DNA: TGTGCCAGCAGCTTAGAGGGGGCCGGGGGCGGAAATGAGCAGTTCTTC. The gene calls are TRBV7-8 and TRBJ2-1; TRBD1 might be the D (7 bases). The germline CDR1 and CDR2 sequences are SGHVS and FQNEAQ. V lost 1 base and J 7 bases, leaving 17 bases between the germline ends. The CDR3 runs 16 residues.

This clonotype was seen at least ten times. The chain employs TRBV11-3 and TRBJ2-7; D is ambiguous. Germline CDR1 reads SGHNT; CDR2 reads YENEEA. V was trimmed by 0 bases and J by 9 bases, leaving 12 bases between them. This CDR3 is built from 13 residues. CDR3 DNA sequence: TGTGCCAGCAGCTTAGATCGTCGGTATGGGCAGTACTTC. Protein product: CASSLDRRYGQYF.

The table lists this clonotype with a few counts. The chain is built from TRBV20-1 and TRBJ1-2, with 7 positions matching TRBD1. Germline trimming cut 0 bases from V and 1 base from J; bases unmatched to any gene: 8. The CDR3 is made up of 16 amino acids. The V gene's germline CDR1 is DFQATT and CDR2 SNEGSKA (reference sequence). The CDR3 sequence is CSARDPGQRFNYGYTF. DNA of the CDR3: TGCAGTGCTAGAGATCCGGGACAGCGATTTAACTATGGCTACACCTTC.

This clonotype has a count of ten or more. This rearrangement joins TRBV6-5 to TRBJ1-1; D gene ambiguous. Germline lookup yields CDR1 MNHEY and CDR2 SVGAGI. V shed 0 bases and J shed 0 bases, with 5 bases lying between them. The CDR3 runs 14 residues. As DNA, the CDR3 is TGTGCCAGCAGTTACTCGGACGTGAACACTGAAGCTTTCTTT. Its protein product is CASSYSDVNTEAFF.

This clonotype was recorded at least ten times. CDR3 DNA sequence: TGTGCCAGCAGTTTATTTGCGGGTGAATCAAGGGAGCAGTACTTC. It is translated as CASSLFAGESREQYF. The chain recombines TRBV27 with TRBJ2-7, with D possibly TRBD2 on 5 matching bases. The germline V gene has CDR1 MNHEY and CDR2 SMNVEV (reference sequence). This CDR3 has 15 residues. Trimming removed 1 base at V and 7 bases at J, with 17 bases between.

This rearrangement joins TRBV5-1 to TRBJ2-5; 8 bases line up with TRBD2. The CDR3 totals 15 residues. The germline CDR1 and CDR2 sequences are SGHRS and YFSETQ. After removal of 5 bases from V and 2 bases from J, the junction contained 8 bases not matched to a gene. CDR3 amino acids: CASRPGLVGQETQYF. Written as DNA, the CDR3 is TGCGCCAGCAGACCGGGACTAGTGGGGCAAGAGACCCAGTACTTC.

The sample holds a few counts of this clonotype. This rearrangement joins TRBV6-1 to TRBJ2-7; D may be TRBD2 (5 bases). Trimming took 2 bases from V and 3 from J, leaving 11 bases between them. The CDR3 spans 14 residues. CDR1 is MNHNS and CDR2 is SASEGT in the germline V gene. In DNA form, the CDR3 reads TGTGCCAGCAGTGAACTTGGACGGGGCTACGAGCAGTACTTC. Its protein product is CASSELGRGYEQYF.

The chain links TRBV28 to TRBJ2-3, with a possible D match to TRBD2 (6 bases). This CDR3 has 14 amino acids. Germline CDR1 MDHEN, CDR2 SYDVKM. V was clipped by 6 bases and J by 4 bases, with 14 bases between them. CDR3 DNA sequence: TGTGCCAGCAGCGCCGGGGGTAGTGCAGATACGCAGTATTTT. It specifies CASSAGGSADTQYF.

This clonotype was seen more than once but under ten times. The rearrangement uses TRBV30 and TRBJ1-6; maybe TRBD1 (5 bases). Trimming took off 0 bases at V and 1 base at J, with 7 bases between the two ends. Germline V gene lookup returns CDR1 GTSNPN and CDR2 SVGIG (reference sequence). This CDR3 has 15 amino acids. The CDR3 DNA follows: TGTGCCTGGAGTGTTAGGGGATCCTATAATTCACCCCTCCACTTT. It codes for CAWSVRGSYNSPLHF.